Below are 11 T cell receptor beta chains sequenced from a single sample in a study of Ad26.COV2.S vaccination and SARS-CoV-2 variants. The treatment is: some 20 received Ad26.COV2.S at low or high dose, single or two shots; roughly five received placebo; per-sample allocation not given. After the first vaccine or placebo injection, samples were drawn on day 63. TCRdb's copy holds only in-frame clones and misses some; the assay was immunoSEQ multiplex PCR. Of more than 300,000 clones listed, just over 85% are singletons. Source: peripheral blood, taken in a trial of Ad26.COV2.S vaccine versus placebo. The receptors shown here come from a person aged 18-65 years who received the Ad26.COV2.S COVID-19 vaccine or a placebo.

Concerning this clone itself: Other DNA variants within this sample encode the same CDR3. The CDR3 nucleotides read TGCGCCAGCAGCTTGGCGACGGGTAGCACAGATACGCAGTATTTT. This translates into CASSLATGSTDTQYF. The V gene is TRBV5-1, the J gene TRBJ2-3; no reliable D call. The CDR3 covers 15 residues. V was pared by 0 bases and J by 0 bases, with 8 bases between. Germline-derived CDR1 and CDR2 are SGHRS and YFSETQ.

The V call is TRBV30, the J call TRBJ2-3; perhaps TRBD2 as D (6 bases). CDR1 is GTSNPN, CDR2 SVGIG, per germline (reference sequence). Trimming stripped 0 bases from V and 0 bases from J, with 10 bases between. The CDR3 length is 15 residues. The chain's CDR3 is CAWSVRGISTDTQYF. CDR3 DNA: TGTGCCTGGAGTGTACGGGGGATTAGCACAGATACGCAGTATTTT.

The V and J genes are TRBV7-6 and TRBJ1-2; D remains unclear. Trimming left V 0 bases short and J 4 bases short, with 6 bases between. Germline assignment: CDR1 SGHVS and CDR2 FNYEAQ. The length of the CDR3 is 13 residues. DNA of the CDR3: TGTGCCAGCAGCTTAGCGGCGTCCTATGGCTACACCTTC. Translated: CASSLAASYGYTF.

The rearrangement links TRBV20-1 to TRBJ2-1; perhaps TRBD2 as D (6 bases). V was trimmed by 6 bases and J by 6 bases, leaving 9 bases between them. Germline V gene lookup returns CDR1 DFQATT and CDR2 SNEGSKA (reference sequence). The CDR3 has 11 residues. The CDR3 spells CSAWDSNEQFF. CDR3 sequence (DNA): TGCAGTGCCTGGGACTCCAATGAGCAGTTCTTC.

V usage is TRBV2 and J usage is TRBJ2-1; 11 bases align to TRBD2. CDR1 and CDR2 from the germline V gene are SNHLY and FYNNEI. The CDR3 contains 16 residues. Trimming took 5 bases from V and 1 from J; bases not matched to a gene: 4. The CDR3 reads CASSRRTSGSYNEQFF. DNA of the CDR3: TGTGCCAGCAGTCGTAGGACTAGCGGGTCCTACAATGAGCAGTTCTTC.

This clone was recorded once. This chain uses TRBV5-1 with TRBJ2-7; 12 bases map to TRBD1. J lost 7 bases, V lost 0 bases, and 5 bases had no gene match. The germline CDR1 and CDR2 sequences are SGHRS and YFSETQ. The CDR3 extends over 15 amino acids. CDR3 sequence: CASSLEGQGAREQYF. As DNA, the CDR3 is TGCGCCAGCAGCTTGGAGGGACAGGGGGCGCGGGAGCAGTACTTC. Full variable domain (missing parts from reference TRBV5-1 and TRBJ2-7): KAGVTQTPRYLIKTRGQQVTLSCSPISGHRSVSWYQQTPGQGLQFLFEYFSETQRNKGNFPGRFSGRQFSNSRSEMNVSTLELGDSALYLCASSLEGQGAREQYFGPGTRLTVT.

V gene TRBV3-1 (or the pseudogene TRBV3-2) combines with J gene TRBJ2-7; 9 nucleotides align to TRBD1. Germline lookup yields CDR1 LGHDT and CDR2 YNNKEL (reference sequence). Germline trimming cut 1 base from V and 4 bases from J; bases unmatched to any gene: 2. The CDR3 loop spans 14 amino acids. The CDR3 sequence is CASSQAGQGYEQYF. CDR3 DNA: TGTGCCAGCAGCCAAGCCGGACAGGGGTACGAGCAGTACTTC.

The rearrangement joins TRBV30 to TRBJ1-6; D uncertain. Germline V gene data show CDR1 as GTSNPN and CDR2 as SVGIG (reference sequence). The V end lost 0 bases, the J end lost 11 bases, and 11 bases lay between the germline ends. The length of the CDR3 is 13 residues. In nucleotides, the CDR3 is TGTGCCTGGAGTGTACTGGCTACCCCACCCCTCCACTTT. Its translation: CAWSVLATPPLHF. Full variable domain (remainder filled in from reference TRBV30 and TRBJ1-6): SQTIHQWPATLVQPVGSPLSLECTVEGTSNPNLYWYRQAAGRGLQLLFYSVGIGQISSEVPQNLSASRPQDRQFILSSKKLLLSDSGFYLCAWSVLATPPLHFGNGTRLTVT.

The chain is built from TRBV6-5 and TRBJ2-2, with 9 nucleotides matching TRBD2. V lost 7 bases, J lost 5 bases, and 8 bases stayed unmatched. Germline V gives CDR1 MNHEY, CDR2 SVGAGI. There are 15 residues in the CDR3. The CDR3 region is CASIAGVKDTGELFF. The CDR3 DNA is TGTGCCAGCATAGCGGGGGTCAAGGATACCGGGGAGCTGTTTTTT.

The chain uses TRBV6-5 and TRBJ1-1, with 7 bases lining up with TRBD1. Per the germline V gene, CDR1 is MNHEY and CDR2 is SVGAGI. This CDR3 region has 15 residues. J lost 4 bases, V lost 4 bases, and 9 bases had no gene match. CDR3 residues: CASSSQLTGSTEAFF. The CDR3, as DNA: TGTGCCAGCAGTTCGCAACTGACAGGGTCCACTGAAGCTTTCTTT.

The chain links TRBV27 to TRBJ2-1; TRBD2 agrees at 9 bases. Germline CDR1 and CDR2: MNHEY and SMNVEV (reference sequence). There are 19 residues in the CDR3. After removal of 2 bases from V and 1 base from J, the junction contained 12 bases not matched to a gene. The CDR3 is CASSLRQRLAGGSYNEQFF. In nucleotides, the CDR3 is TGTGCCAGCAGTTTACGACAACGGCTTGCGGGGGGGTCCTACAATGAGCAGTTCTTC.